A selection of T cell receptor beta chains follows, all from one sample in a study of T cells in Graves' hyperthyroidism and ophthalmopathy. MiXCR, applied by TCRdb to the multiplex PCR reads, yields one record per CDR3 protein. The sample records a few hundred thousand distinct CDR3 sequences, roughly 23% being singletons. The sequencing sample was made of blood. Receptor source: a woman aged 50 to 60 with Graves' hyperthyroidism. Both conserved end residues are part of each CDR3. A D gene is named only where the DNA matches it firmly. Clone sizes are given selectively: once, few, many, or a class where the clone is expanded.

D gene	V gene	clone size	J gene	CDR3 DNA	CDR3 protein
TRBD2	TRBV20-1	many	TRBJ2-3	TGCAGTGCTATTCCGGTGGGGCGGGGGGTCAGAGATACGCAGTATTTT	CSAIPVGRGVRDTQYF
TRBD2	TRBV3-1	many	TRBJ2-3	TGTGCCAGCAAAAGGCGGGGGGGTTCAGATACGCAGTATTTT	CASKRRGGSDTQYF
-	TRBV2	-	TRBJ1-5	TGTGCCAGTACCGGGGGGGAAAGCAATCAGCCCCAGCATTTT	CASTGGESNQPQHF
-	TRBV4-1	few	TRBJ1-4	TGCGCCAGCAGCCGGGACTTAGGGAATGAAAAACTGTTTTTT	CASSRDLGNEKLFF
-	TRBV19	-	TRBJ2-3	TGTGCCAGTAGTATATCTGGGGGTCCCCCTTCGGATACGCAGTATTTT	CASSISGGPPSDTQYF
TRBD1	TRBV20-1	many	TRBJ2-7	TGCAGTGCTCCCGACAGGGGTCAGGGCGAGCAGTACTTC	CSAPDRGQGEQYF
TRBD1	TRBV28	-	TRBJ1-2	TGTGCCAGCAGCTCCGACAGGGCTGGCTACACCTTC	CASSSDRAGYTF
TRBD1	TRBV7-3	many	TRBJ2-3	TGTGCCAGCAGCACGACAGGGGCCCTCACAGATACGCAGTATTTT	CASSTTGALTDTQYF
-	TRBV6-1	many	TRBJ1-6	TGTGCCAGCAGTAAGAGCTCCTATAATTCACCCCTCCACTTT	CASSKSSYNSPLHF
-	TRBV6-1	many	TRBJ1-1	TGTGCCACCAGTTTGAGGGACGAAGCTTTCTTT	CATSLRDEAFF
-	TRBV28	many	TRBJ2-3	TGTGCCAGCAGTATCCCCCTCGGCCGCGCTGATACGCAGTATTTT	CASSIPLGRADTQYF
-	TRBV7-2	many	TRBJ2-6	TGTGCCAGCCCTAGCCCTACGGGGGCCAACGTCCTGACTTTC	CASPSPTGANVLTF
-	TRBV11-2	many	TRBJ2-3	TGTGCCAGCAGCTCCGGACCCACAGATACGCAGTATTTT	CASSSGPTDTQYF
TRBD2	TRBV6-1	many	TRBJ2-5	TGTGCCAGTCGCCGGGGGGGCGCAGAGACCCAGTACTTC	CASRRGGAETQYF
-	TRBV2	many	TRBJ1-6	TGTGCCAGCAGCCCGGAGGGTTTGCCTTCACCCCTCCACTTT	CASSPEGLPSPLHF
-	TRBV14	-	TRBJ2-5	TGTGCCAGCAGCCAATTTATGGAGTTTAGAAGGTACCAAGAGACCCAGTACTTC	CASSQFMEFRRYQETQYF
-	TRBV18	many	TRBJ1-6	TGTGCCAGCTCACCTTCGCCGAATAATTCACCCCTCCACTTT	CASSPSPNNSPLHF
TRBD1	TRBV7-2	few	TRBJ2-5	TGTGCCAGCAGCTTAACCCACAGGACAGGGCGCCAAGAGACCCAGTACTTC	CASSLTHRTGRQETQYF
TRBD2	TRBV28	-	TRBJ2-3	TGTGCCAGCAGTTCCACTAGAGCAGGGACTACCACAGATACGCAGTATTTT	CASSSTRAGTTTDTQYF
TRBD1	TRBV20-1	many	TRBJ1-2	TGCAGTGCTAGAAAGACAGGGTATGGCTACACCTTC	CSARKTGYGYTF
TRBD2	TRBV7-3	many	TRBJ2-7	TGTGCCAGCAGCTCGCTAGCGGGAGTAGGAGAGCAGTACTTC	CASSSLAGVGEQYF
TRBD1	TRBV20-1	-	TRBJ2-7	TGCAGTGCTAGAGATGAAGTAAACAGGGGTGGGATAGCCTACGAGCAGTACTTC	CSARDEVNRGGIAYEQYF
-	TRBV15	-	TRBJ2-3	TGTGCCACCAGCTTTGGACTAACAGATACGCAGTATTTT	CATSFGLTDTQYF
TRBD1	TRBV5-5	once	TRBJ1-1	TGTGCCAGCAGCTTTGTGGGGACAGGGGGTATGGCTTTCTTT	CASSFVGTGGMAFF
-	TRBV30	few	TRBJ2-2	TGTGCCTGGTCCGGGACAACCGCGAACACCGGGGAGCTGTTTTTT	CAWSGTTANTGELFF
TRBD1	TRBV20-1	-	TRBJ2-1	TGCAGTGCTAGATCTTCCGGGACAGGGTACAATGAGCAGTTCTTC	CSARSSGTGYNEQFF
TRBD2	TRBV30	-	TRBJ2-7	TGTGCCTGGAGTCCGCTAGCGGGAGGTCACGAGCAGTACTTC	CAWSPLAGGHEQYF
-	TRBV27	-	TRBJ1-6	TGTGCCAGCAGTTTATTTAGCATTTCACCCCTCCACTTT	CASSLFSISPLHF
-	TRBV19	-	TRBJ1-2	TGTGCCAGTAGTATCCGGGCTAACAATGGCTACACCTTC	CASSIRANNGYTF
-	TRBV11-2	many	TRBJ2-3	TGTGCCAGCAGCTTACCTAGCGCGGCGTGGCATACGCAGTATTTT	CASSLPSAAWHTQYF
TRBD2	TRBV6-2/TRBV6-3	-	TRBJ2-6	TGTGCCAGCAGTTACGGGGGGGCTGGGGCCAACGTCCTGACTTTC	CASSYGGAGANVLTF
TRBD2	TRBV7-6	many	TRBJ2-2	TGTGCCAGCAGCTTAGCCGGGACTAGCGCTATCCGGGAGCTGTTTTTT	CASSLAGTSAIRELFF
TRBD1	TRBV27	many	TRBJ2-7	TGTGCCAGCAGGCGGACAGGCCCCTTCTACGAGCAGTACTTC	CASRRTGPFYEQYF
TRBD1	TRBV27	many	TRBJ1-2	TGTGCCAGCAGTCAAAAGCCACCCAGACAGGGTCATGGCTACACCTTC	CASSQKPPRQGHGYTF
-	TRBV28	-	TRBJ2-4	TGTGCCAGCAGTCCCCTAACGGCAGGGAAGTTAAACATTCAGTACTTC	CASSPLTAGKLNIQYF
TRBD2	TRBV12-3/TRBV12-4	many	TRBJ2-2	TGTGCCAGCACGGGAGGGTCGATCACCGGGGAGCTGTTTTTT	CASTGGSITGELFF
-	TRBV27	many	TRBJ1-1	TGTGCCAGTCGAGTACAGGGTAAAATGGAAGCTTTCTTT	CASRVQGKMEAFF
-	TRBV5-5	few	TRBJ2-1	TGTGCCAGCAGCTTGAGGTCAGGGGTGTTCCATGAGCAGTTCTTC	CASSLRSGVFHEQFF
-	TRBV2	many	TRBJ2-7	TGTGCCAGCAATTACCCAAGTGACGAGCAGTACTTC	CASNYPSDEQYF
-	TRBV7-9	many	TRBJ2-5	TGTGCCAGCAGCTTATCTTCGAACTCGAGGGAGACCCAGTACTTC	CASSLSSNSRETQYF
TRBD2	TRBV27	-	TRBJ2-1	TGTGCCAGCAGTCCTCCGCTAGCGGGGGCCTACAATGAGCAGTTCTTC	CASSPPLAGAYNEQFF
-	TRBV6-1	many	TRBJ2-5	TGTGCCAGCAGTGTGCAGCAAGAGACCCAGTACTTC	CASSVQQETQYF
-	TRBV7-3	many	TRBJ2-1	TGTGCCAGCAGCGGTCGTAGTAGTGAGCAGTTCTTC	CASSGRSSEQFF
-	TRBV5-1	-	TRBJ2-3	TGCGCCAGCAGCTTGGAGGGCCTCACAGATACGCAGTATTTT	CASSLEGLTDTQYF